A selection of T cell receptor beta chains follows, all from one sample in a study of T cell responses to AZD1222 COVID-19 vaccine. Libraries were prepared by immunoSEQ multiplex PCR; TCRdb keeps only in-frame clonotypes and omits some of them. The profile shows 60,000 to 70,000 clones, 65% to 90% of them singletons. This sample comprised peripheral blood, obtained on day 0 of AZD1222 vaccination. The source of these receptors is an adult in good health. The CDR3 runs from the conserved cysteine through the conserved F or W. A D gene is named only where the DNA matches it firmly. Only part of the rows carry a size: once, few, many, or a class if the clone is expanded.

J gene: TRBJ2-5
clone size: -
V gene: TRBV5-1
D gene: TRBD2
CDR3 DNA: TGCGCCAGCAGCTTGGCGGGGGGAGAGACCCAGTACTTC
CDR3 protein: CASSLAGGETQYF

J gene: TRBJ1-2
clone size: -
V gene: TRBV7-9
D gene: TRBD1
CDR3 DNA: TGTGCCAGCAGCTTAGGCGGTTACGACAGGGACTATGGCTACACCTTC
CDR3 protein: CASSLGGYDRDYGYTF

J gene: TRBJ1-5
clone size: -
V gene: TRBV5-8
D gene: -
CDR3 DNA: TGTGCCAGCAGCTTGCGGGACGTCGGAAATCAGCCCCAGCATTTT
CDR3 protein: CASSLRDVGNQPQHF

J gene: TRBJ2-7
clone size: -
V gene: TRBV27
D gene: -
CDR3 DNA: TGTGCCAGCAGTCCTTGGGGCGCGACGTACGAGCAGTACTTC
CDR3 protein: CASSPWGATYEQYF

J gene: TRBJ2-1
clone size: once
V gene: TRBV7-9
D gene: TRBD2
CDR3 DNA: TGTGCCAGCAGCTCGAACCGACTAGCGGGGACCTACAATGAGCAGTTCTTC
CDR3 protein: CASSSNRLAGTYNEQFF

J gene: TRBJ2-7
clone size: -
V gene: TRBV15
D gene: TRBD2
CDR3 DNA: TGTGCCACCAGCAGAGAAGCGGGGTCATACGAGCAGTACTTC
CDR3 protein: CATSREAGSYEQYF

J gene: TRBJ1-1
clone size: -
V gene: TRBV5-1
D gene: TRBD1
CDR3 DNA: TGCGCCAGCAGCACAGGCCGGGACAGTGTATACACTGAAGCTTTCTTT
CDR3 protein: CASSTGRDSVYTEAFF

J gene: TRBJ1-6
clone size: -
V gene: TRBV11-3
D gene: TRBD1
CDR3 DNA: TGTGCCAGCAGCTCATCATGGGGGACAGGGGGTAATTCACCCCTCCACTTT
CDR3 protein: CASSSSWGTGGNSPLHF

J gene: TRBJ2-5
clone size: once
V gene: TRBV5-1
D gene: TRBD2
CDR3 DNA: TGCGCCAGCGCCGGGACTAGCCGGGAGACCCAGTACTTC
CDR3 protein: CASAGTSRETQYF

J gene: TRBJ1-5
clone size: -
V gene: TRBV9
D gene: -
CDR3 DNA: TGTGCCAGCAGCAGGGCAGGGGAGAGGAATCAGCCCCAGCATTTT
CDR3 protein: CASSRAGERNQPQHF

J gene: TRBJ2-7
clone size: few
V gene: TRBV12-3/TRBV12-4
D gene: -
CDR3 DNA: TGTGCCAGCAGTTTGCAGGGCCCCTACGAGCAGTACTTC
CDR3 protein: CASSLQGPYEQYF

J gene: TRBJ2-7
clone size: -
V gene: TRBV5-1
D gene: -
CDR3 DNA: TGCGCCAGCAGCCCCGTACGGGACGGCAGTTCCTACGAGCAGTACTTC
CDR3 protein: CASSPVRDGSSYEQYF

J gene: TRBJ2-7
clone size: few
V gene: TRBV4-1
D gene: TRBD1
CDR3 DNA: TGCGCCAGCAGCCAAGCAACAGGGGCCTACTCCTACGAGCAGTACTTC
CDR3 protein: CASSQATGAYSYEQYF

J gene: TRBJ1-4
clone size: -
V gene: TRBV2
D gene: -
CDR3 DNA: TGTGCCAGTTCCATGGAGACAAAAGATGAAAAACTGTTTTTT
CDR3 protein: CASSMETKDEKLFF

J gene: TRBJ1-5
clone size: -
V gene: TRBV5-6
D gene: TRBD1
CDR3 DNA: TGTGCCAGCAGCTTGGGGCCGGGACAGCCAGGCGGTCAGCCCCAGCATTTT
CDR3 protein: CASSLGPGQPGGQPQHF

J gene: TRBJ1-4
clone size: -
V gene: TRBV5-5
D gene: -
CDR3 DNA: TGTGCCAGCAGCTCCCCGGGGCAGAAGAAGAATGAAAAACTGTTTTTT
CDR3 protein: CASSSPGQKKNEKLFF

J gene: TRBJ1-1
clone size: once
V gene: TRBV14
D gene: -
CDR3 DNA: TGTGCCAGCAGCCCTGGGGGGGCCCTGAACACTGAAGCTTTCTTT
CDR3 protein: CASSPGGALNTEAFF

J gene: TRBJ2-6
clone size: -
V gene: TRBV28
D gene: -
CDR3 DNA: TGTGCCAGCAGCTTGTTAGGAGATGGAACTGGGGCCAACGTCCTGACTTTC
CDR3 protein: CASSLLGDGTGANVLTF

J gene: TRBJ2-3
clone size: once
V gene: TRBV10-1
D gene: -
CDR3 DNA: TGCGCCAGCAGTGAGTCTTCAGGGCCCACAGATACGCAGTATTTT
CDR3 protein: CASSESSGPTDTQYF

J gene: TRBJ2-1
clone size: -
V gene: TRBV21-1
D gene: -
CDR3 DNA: TGTGCCAGCAGCAAATGTTCTGGGGCGGGCCCCAGGGCCCCCAATGAGCAGTTCTTC
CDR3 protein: CASSKCSGAGPRAPNEQFF

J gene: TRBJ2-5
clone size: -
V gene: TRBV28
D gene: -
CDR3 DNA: TGTGCCAGCAGTGAAGGGGGACAAGGCCTGGAGACCCAGTACTTC
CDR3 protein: CASSEGGQGLETQYF

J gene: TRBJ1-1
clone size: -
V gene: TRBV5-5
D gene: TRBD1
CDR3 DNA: TGTGCCAGCAGCGTCGACCCAGGGGGCCTGGGCACTGAAGCTTTCTTT
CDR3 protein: CASSVDPGGLGTEAFF

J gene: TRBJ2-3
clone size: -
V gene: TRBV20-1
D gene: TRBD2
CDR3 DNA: TGCAGTGCTAGTACTAGCGGGGGTATCACAGATACGCAGTATTTT
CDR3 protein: CSASTSGGITDTQYF

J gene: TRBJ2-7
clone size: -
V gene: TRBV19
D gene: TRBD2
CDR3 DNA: TGTGCCAGTAGGGAGCGGGGGAAGTACGAGCAGTACTTC
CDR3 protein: CASRERGKYEQYF

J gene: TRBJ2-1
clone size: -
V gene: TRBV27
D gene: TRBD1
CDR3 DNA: TGTGCCAGCAGTTCCGACAGGGGGCGCTGGAATGAGCAGTTCTTC
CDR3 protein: CASSSDRGRWNEQFF

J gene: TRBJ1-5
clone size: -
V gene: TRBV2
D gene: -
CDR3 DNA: TGTGCCAGCAGTGCAACGGGGCAGGTGGGAAGGGGATTCAATCAGCCCCAGCATTTT
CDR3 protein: CASSATGQVGRGFNQPQHF

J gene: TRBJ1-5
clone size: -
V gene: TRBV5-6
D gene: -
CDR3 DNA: TGTGCCAGCAGCTTGAAGCGATGGAGCAATCAGCCCCAGCATTTT
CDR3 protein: CASSLKRWSNQPQHF

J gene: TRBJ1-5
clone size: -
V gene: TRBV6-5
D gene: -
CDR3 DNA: TGTGCCAGCACCTTCGGGGGCGGACAGCCCCAGCATTTT
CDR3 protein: CASTFGGGQPQHF

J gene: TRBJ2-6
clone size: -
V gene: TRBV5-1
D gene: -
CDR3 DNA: TGCGCCAGCAGCTACGGGCAAGGTTCTGGGGCCAACGTCCTGACTTTC
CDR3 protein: CASSYGQGSGANVLTF

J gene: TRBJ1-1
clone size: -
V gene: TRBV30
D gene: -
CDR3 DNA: TGTGCCTGGGGCTGGGCTGGGACTGAAGCTTTCTTT
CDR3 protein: CAWGWAGTEAFF